These 2 T cell receptor beta chains share one sample of origin, sequenced in a study of CD8+ T cells in alopecia areata. cDNA serving as the sequencing template came from extracted, reverse transcribed RNA. Here immunoSEQ multiplex PCR was the method, and the copy in TCRdb shows in-frame clones only, minus some. The record shows around 100,000 clones for this sample, with no singletons present. The specimen sequenced was lesional skin. Source of these receptors: a C3H/HeJ mouse with alopecia areata. For this strain, the MHC haplotype corresponds to H2-k.

This clone was detected only a few times. The protein in this entry is translated from the DNA; at residue 11 it differs from the protein listed in TCRdb. Mouse gene names and germline throughout. From the germline J gene comes the end of the CDR3, since the read stops 3 residues before it. This rearrangement joins TRBV17 to TRBJ1-3; TRBD1 matches 8 bases. The V gene end was trimmed by 5 bases and the J gene end by 3 bases; junction bases not matched to a gene: 3. CDR3 size: 14 residues. Per the germline V gene, CDR1 is MNHDT and CDR2 is YYDKIL. Incomplete CDR3 DNA: TGTGCTAGCAGTCCCGGGACAGGTGGAAATACG. Its protein is CASSPGTGGNT. The full-length CDR3 reads as CASSPGTGGNTLYF.

This clone has a count of ten or more. The gene symbols are mouse symbols. The CDR3 sequence: CASTPGDSYAEQFF. CDR3 DNA, as far as it was read: TGTGCCAGCACCCCCGGGGACAGCTATGCT. The chain combines TRBV13-3 with TRBJ2-1, with 7 positions matching TRBD1. The observed sequence ends 4 residues before the CDR3 terminus, with the missing tail filled in from the germline J gene. The CDR3 runs to 14 residues. Germline V gene lookup returns CDR1 NNHDY and CDR2 SYVADS. V lost 6 bases, J lost 3 bases, and 6 bases stayed unmatched.